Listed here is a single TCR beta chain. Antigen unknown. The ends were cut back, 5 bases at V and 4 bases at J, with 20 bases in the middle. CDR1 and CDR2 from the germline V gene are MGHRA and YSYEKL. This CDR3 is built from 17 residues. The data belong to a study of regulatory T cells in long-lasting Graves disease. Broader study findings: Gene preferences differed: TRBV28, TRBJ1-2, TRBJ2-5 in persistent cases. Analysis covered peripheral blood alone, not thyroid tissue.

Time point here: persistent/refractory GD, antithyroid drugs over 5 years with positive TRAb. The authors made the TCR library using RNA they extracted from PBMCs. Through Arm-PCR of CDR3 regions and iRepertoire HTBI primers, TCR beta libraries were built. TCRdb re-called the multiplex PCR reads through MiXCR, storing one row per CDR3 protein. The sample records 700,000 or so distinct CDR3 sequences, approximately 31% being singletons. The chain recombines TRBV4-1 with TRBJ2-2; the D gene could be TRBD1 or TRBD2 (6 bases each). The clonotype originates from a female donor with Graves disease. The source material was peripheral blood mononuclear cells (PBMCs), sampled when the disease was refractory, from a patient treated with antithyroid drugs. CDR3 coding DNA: TGCGCCAGCAGCTCTTCGGGTAGGAGGGGGAGCACCGGGGAGCTGTTTTTT. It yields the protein CASSSSGRRGSTGELFF.